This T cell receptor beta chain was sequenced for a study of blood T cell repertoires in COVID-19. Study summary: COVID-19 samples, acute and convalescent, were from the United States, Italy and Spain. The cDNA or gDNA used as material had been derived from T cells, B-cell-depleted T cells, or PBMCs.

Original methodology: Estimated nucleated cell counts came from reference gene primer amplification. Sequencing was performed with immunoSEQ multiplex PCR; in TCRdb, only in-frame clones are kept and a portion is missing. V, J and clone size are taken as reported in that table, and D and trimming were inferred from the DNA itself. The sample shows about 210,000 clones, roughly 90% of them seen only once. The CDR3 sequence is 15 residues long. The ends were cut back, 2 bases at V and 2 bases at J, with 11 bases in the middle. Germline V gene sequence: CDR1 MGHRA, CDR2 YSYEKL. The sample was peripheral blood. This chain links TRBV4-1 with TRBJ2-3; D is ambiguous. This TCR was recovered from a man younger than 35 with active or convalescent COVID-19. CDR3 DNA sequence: TGCGCCAGCAGCCAACTCCTCGACTCCACAGATACGCAGTATTTT. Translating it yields CASSQLLDSTDTQYF.